This TCR beta chain derives from a study of T cells in Graves' hyperthyroidism and ophthalmopathy (dated by TCRdb to about 2019). Regarding the complete study: Peripheral blood was collected at initial diagnosis, before any treatment. The 100 or so discovery patients were divided at random into training and test sets in a 7:3 ratio. A discovery cohort of around 100 patients, roughly 43 with Graves' ophthalmopathy and more than 55 with stable Graves' hyperthyroidism, was used to find distinguishing TCR V-J signatures. The study also compared thyroid tissue and blood T-cell repertoires from five or six Graves' hyperthyroidism patients. Whether ophthalmopathy could be predicted prospectively was tested in an independent validation cohort made up of 18 to 20 hyperthyroidism patients plus 17 patients who later progressed to ophthalmopathy. Once sampling was done, hyperthyroidism patients were given methimazole at a starting dose of 30 mg daily, whereas ophthalmopathy patients were given high-dose intravenous methylprednisolone. The paper describes TCR Vbeta CDR3 sequencing of 140 or so peripheral blood samples, made up of some 42 ophthalmopathy patients, around 78 hyperthyroidism patients and 17 progressor patients. Overall study outcomes, separate from this receptor: In validation, progression to ophthalmopathy was predicted by the model with 55% to 71% sensitivity and around 76% specificity, a median of roughly six months before onset. Most expanded thyroid clonotypes (frequency above 0.001) were also found in blood, which suggests that blood repertoires may mirror thyroid immune responses. A 13 V-J signature model separated ophthalmopathy from stable hyperthyroidism, with just over 85% sensitivity and just under 84% specificity in cross-validation and 80%/75% in testing. Sample size was not statistically predetermined, and investigators were not blinded to group allocation.

This clonotype was picked up a small number of times. It lacks a known antigen. No base-level quality is on record; no much larger clone is a single base apart. The TCR beta CDR3 regions were amplified from the RNA transcripts. A first-round RT-PCR of the TCR CDR3 used the HTBI primer set with the Qiagen OneStep RT-PCR kit. Libraries were constructed in a second round of multiplex PCR, after which size selection and purification were carried out. Libraries were sequenced paired-end with 100 bp reads on an Illumina HiSeq2000. The original pipeline was this. SOAPnuke was used to process the raw data, throwing out any read that contained adapters or uncalled bases, had a mean Phred below 15, or lacked an exact constant-primer or identifier match. High-quality paired reads were merged using COPE v1.2.5, and each unique nucleotide sequence was defined as a clonotype. MiTCR v1.1 was used to align the clonotypes against IMGT TRBV, TRBD and TRBJ reference segments. The analysis included only V-J combinations with a frequency above 0.0001, which together covered about 99% of the repertoires. A TCS score was defined as the ratio of F50 (clonal expansion) to E x V (chaos), with BLOSUM62-based TCRdist applied between CDR3 peptides within each V-J. Welch's t-statistics and random forest reduced 450 to 600 V-J features to 13, which were used in a naive Bayes classifier (R e1071). Thyroid-blood repertoire similarity was quantified with the Morisita-Horn index. TCRdb itself trimmed the public reads at Q25 with fastp, ran MiXCR and retained productive beta chains. One record per CDR3 amino acid sequence lists the most common genes and DNA. In this record, the V and J calls reflect TCRdb's handling and not the investigators' own analysis. This sample is represented by over 700,000 distinct CDR3 sequences; around 40% of them were singletons. The top ten clones comprise roughly 31% of the sample.

A patient counted as having stable Graves' hyperthyroidism if no progression to ophthalmopathy occurred over 18 months of follow-up. Hyperthyroidism patients were newly diagnosed, had a disease duration of under 2 months, and were aged 18 to 65 years. Exclusion was applied to patients with uncontrolled infections, other autoimmune diseases, pregnancy or lactation. Clinical symptoms, serum thyroxine and TRAb, thyroid ultrasound, and orbital computed tomography formed the basis for the diagnoses. PBMCs were isolated from about 10 ml of fresh peripheral blood by Ficoll-Paque density gradient centrifugation. Trizol reagent was used to extract total RNA, and RNA quality was then checked on an Agilent 2100 Bioanalyzer. For this chain, trimming is 6 bases at the V end and 8 bases at the J end, and the number of junction bases without a gene match is 5. From cysteine to phenylalanine, the CDR3 is 13 amino acids long. Only CDR3 DNA remains: 39 bases, in frame from the first base. The germline V gene specifies ENHRY as CDR1 and SYGVKD as CDR2.

The chain links TRBV10-3 with TRBJ1-4; TRBD1 lines up with 8 middle nucleotides. The sample comprised blood. This sequence was found in a woman between 40 and 55 years old with Graves' hyperthyroidism. The CDR3 region reads CAISDRGVEKLFF. The DNA reads as follows: TGTGCCATCAGCGACAGGGGCGTCGAAAAACTGTTTTTT.